Listed here are 15 T cell receptor beta chains from one sample, sequenced in a study of shared clonotypes between healthy human individuals. Assay: immunoSEQ multiplex PCR; the TCRdb copy retains only in-frame clones and omits some. The table lists 2 million to 2.5 million clones, 92% of them singletons. The sample comprised naive CD4+ T cells from PBMCs. Subset indicated: CD45RA+ positively selected. The receptors here all came from a young man in good health. Some clones in this sample may be carry-over from other donors' samples.

J is TRBJ2-7 and V is TRBV6-1; 8 nucleotides match TRBD1. Germline loops: CDR1 MNHNS, CDR2 SASEGT. This CDR3 has 14 residues. With V trimmed by 7 bases and J by 6 bases, 11 bases remained unmatched. CDR3 sequence (DNA): TGTGCCAGCAAGCCCACAGGGGGGTTTCGCGAGCAGTACTTC. The encoded protein is CASKPTGGFREQYF.

The chain uses TRBV18 and TRBJ2-5; D is possibly TRBD1 or TRBD2 (6 bases each). Per germline, CDR1 KGHSH and CDR2 LQKENI. Trimming left V 2 bases short and J 4 bases short, with 17 bases between. CDR3 length: 16 amino acids. The CDR3 protein is CASSPVNREARETQYF. The DNA for the CDR3 is TGTGCCAGCTCACCAGTGAACAGGGAGGCTAGAGAGACCCAGTACTTC. The full variable domain, in which reference TRBV18 and TRBJ2-5 provide the parts outside the CDR3, is NAGVMQNPRHLVRRRGQEARLRCSPMKGHSHVYWYRQLPEEGLKFMVYLQKENIIDESGMPKERFSAEFPKEGPSILRIQQVVRGDSAAYFCASSPVNREARETQYFGPGTRLLVL.

The rearrangement joins TRBV4-1 to TRBJ1-5, with 7 positions matching TRBD1. With V trimmed by 1 base and J by 6 bases, 3 bases remained unmatched. This CDR3 spans 14 amino acids. Germline CDR1 and CDR2: MGHRA and YSYEKL. The CDR3 protein is CASSQVTGTQPQHF. The CDR3 nucleotides read TGCGCCAGCAGCCAAGTGACAGGGACTCAGCCCCAGCATTTT.

Comments on this clone: At one end the junction does not follow the germline gene, possibly because of a read error. V usage is TRBV2 and J usage is TRBJ2-5, with 9 bases identical to TRBD2. The CDR3 runs 14 residues. Germline CDR1 SNHLY, CDR2 FYNNEI. The DNA for the CDR3 is TGTGCCTGCAGAGTCTTAGCGGGAGTCGAGGCCCAGTACTTC. Its translation: CACRVLAGVEAQYF.

V is TRBV6-1 and J is TRBJ1-4; 7 bases are shared with TRBD1. The CDR3 consists of 15 residues. Losses at the gene ends were 4 bases for V and 8 bases for J; bases not matched to a gene: 10. Germline V gives CDR1 MNHNS, CDR2 SASEGT. CDR3 amino acids: CASSAPTGSREKLFF. CDR3 in DNA: TGTGCCAGCAGTGCCCCGACAGGGAGTAGAGAAAAACTGTTTTTT.

The chain joins TRBV7-3 to TRBJ2-7; D may be TRBD1 or TRBD2 (6 bases each). The CDR3 runs to 12 residues. Between the trimmed V and J ends, which lost 5 bases and 6 bases, there was a span of 11 bases. Per germline, CDR1 SGHTA and CDR2 FQGTGA. The CDR3 sequence: CASSRGPGEQYF. CDR3 bases: TGTGCCAGCAGCCGGGGGCCCGGCGAGCAGTACTTC.

The chain employs TRBV2 and TRBJ2-3, with 13 bases that match TRBD2. Per germline, CDR1 SNHLY and CDR2 FYNNEI. This CDR3 has 15 amino acids. V lost 4 bases, J lost 8 bases, and 6 bases stayed unmatched. CDR3 amino acids: CASSVETSGRTTQYF. CDR3 DNA sequence: TGTGCCAGCAGTGTCGAGACTAGCGGGAGGACTACGCAGTATTTT.

V is TRBV7-2 and J is TRBJ2-1; maybe TRBD2 (5 bases). CDR1 is SGHTA, CDR2 FQGNSA, per germline. V was clipped by 1 base and J by 9 bases, with 10 bases between them. The CDR3 spans 13 residues. The DNA for the CDR3 is TGTGCCAGCAGCTTAGGTCTAGCTGTTGAGCAGTTCTTC. This translates into CASSLGLAVEQFF.

V is TRBV2 and J is TRBJ1-1; 8 nucleotides agree with TRBD1. CDR1 is SNHLY and CDR2 is FYNNEI in the germline V gene. This CDR3 spans 14 amino acids. The V and J ends lost 4 bases and 4 bases, in that order; junction bases with no gene match: 5. The CDR3 protein is CASSGTGLVTEAFF. CDR3 in DNA: TGTGCCAGCAGTGGGACAGGGCTAGTCACTGAAGCTTTCTTT.

The chain employs TRBV30 and TRBJ1-3; no reliable D call. V lost 3 bases to trimming and J lost 0 bases, with 9 bases between them. The CDR3 is 14 residues long. Germline loops: CDR1 GTSNPN, CDR2 SVGIG (reference sequence). In nucleotides, the CDR3 is TGTGCCTGGAGCGGGTCTATCTCTGGAAACACCATATATTTT. This sequence encodes CAWSGSISGNTIYF.

The chain joins TRBV18 to TRBJ1-5; D is unclear. The CDR3 extends over 15 amino acids. Trimming stripped 1 base from V and 0 bases from J, with 7 bases between. The V gene's germline CDR1 is KGHSH and CDR2 LQKENI. CDR3 coding DNA: TGTGCCAGCTCACCACTGGTAAATAGCAATCAGCCCCAGCATTTT. Its protein is CASSPLVNSNQPQHF.

As regards this clone: The sample contains more than one DNA sequence encoding this CDR3. DNA of the CDR3: TGTGCCAGCAGCTCCCGGGGGGGGACTGAAGCTTTCTTT. Protein: CASSSRGGTEAFF. The genes are TRBV11-3 and TRBJ1-1, with a tentative D call TRBD1 (5 bases). CDR1 and CDR2 (germline): SGHNT, YENEEA. The CDR3 covers 13 residues. V lost 4 bases and J lost 5, with 11 bases in between.

In this sample, this clone turned up once. V usage is TRBV5-1 and J usage is TRBJ2-1, with D tentatively TRBD2 (5 bases). Germline V CDR1 and CDR2: SGHRS, YFSETQ. With 4 bases removed from V and 0 bases from J, the gap between germline ends came to 14 bases. The CDR3 is 16 residues long. The CDR3 loop is CASSPTGKSSYNEQFF. In DNA form, the CDR3 reads TGCGCCAGCAGCCCCACGGGGAAGAGCTCCTACAATGAGCAGTTCTTC.

The chain uses TRBV28 and TRBJ1-3; TRBD1 might be the D (6 bases). V was trimmed by 4 bases and J by 3 bases, leaving 13 bases between them. The CDR3 runs to 15 residues. In germline, CDR1 is MDHEN, CDR2 SYDVKM. The CDR3 here is CASSSPGAYGNTIYF. The CDR3, as DNA: TGTGCCAGCAGTTCCCCAGGGGCTTATGGAAACACCATATATTTT.

V gene TRBV6-5 combines with J gene TRBJ2-7; unclear D gene. V lost 0 bases and J 6 bases, leaving 9 bases between the germline ends. CDR1 and CDR2 (germline): MNHEY, SVGAGI. The CDR3 has 13 amino acids. The chain's CDR3 is CASSYSPDGEQYF. The CDR3 coding sequence is TGTGCCAGCAGTTACTCGCCAGACGGCGAGCAGTACTTC.